This TCR beta chain was captured in a study of blood T cell repertoires in COVID-19. V was pared by 7 bases and J by 0 bases, with 4 bases of the junction left unmatched. The length of the CDR3 is 14 residues. The germline gives CDR1 MNHEY, CDR2 SVGAGI. Only in-frame clones appear in the TCRdb table, and some are missing; sequencing was by immunoSEQ multiplex PCR. Of 200,000 or so clones in the sample, around 81% are singletons; the top ten hold approximately 7.9%. Ages ranged from about 18 to 90 years, with residence in 24 US areas. The sample consisted of PBMCs or T cells enriched from blood (not recorded which). This sequence joins TRBV6-5 and TRBJ1-1; 8 bases line up with TRBD1. This receptor was identified in a man in his forties who had recovered from COVID-19. CDR3 in amino acids: CASNHRGVNTEAFF. CDR3 sequence (DNA): TGTGCCAGCAACCACAGGGGGGTGAACACTGAAGCTTTCTTT.